Listed here are 19 T cell receptor beta chains from one sample, sequenced in a study of blood T cell repertoires in COVID-19. The repertoire was sequenced with immunoSEQ multiplex PCR; TCRdb's copy has only in-frame clones and lacks some. The table has approximately 150,000 clones, approximately 90% seen once. The sample comprised peripheral blood. Receptor source: a man aged 18-30 years with COVID-19, enrolled during active disease.

This chain joins TRBV27 and TRBJ1-5; no firm D call. The germline CDR1 and CDR2 sequences are MNHEY and SMNVEV (reference sequence). CDR3 length: 13 amino acids. V dropped 6 bases and J dropped 1 base, with 7 bases sitting between them. CDR3 bases: TGTGCCAGCAGCGGGGAAAGCAATCAGCCCCAGCATTTT. The encoded protein is CASSGESNQPQHF.

The rearrangement links TRBV28 to TRBJ2-7, with 7 nucleotides matching TRBD1. The CDR3 runs to 15 residues. The V and J ends lost 6 bases and 1 base, in that order; junction bases with no gene match: 9. Germline V lookup: CDR1 MDHEN, CDR2 SYDVKM. Written as DNA, the CDR3 is TGTGCCAGCAGCGGTCACGGGACAGCTTCCTACGAGCAGTACTTC. This codes for CASSGHGTASYEQYF.

V is TRBV7-9 and J is TRBJ2-3, with 8 bases matching TRBD1. V was clipped by 4 bases and J by 3 bases; unmatched bases: 9. The CDR3 is made up of 16 amino acids. The germline V gene has CDR1 SEHNR and CDR2 FQNEAQ (reference sequence). For the CDR3, the DNA is TGTGCCAGCAGCTGCGCCGGGACAGGTAAGACAGATACGCAGTATTTT. Amino acids: CASSCAGTGKTDTQYF.

The V gene is TRBV6-5, the J gene TRBJ1-6; 8 bases are shared with TRBD1. The CDR3 covers 16 residues. The V and J ends lost 0 bases and 6 bases, in that order; junction bases with no gene match: 4. CDR1 and CDR2 (germline): MNHEY, SVGAGI. DNA of the CDR3: TGTGCCAGCAGTTACTCGGACAGGGCGGGTAATTCACCCCTCCACTTT. As protein: CASSYSDRAGNSPLHF.

The CDR3 nucleotides are TGTGCCAGCAGCTTTGGACACCGAATGAACACTGAAGCTTTCTTT. Translating it yields CASSFGHRMNTEAFF. This rearrangement joins TRBV5-6 to TRBJ1-1; tentatively, D is TRBD1 (5 bases). The CDR3 sequence is 15 residues long. CDR1 SGHDT and CDR2 YYEEEE come from the germline V gene. The V end was cut by 2 bases, the J end by 0 bases, with 11 bases between.

The chain recombines TRBV18 with TRBJ2-7; D remains unclear. In germline, CDR1 is KGHSH, CDR2 LQKENI. The V end was cut by 2 bases, the J end by 2 bases, with 10 bases between. The CDR3 consists of 14 residues. DNA of the CDR3: TGTGCCAGCTCACCAGCAGGTCTCCCCTACGAGCAGTACTTC. Amino acid sequence: CASSPAGLPYEQYF.

This clone was seen just once. The chain has TRBV7-9 and TRBJ2-1, with TRBD2 as a possible D gene (5 bases). Deletions cut 3 bases from V and 5 bases from J, with 14 bases between. Germline loops: CDR1 SEHNR, CDR2 FQNEAQ (reference sequence). This CDR3 has 15 amino acids. DNA for the CDR3: TGTGCCAGCAGCTTTTTAAGACTACGAGACAATGAGCAGTTCTTC. This translates into CASSFLRLRDNEQFF.

J is TRBJ2-6 and V is TRBV15; no reliable D call. This CDR3 is built from 16 residues. Looked up from germline, CDR1 is LNHNV and CDR2 is YYDKDF (reference sequence). V shed 5 bases and J shed 0 bases, with 11 bases lying between them. CDR3 DNA sequence: TGTGCCACCAGCGAGGAGTTCGGCTCTGGGGCCAACGTCCTGACTTTC. Its protein product is CATSEEFGSGANVLTF.

The rearrangement joins TRBV28 to TRBJ2-1, with 8 positions matching TRBD1. The CDR3 loop spans 14 amino acids. With V trimmed by 6 bases and J by 3 bases, 4 bases remained unmatched. The germline CDR1 and CDR2 sequences are MDHEN and SYDVKM. This CDR3 is CASRGTGRYNEQFF. CDR3 DNA sequence: TGTGCCAGCAGGGGGACAGGACGCTACAATGAGCAGTTCTTC.

The chain joins TRBV9 to TRBJ2-3; 15 bases line up with TRBD2. Unmatched junction bases numbered 6, after V lost 4 bases and J lost 3 bases. Germline values: CDR1 SGDLS, CDR2 YYNGEE. The CDR3 has 17 residues. CDR3 amino acids: CASSLGTSGRLTDTQYF. CDR3 DNA: TGTGCCAGCAGCCTCGGGACTAGCGGGAGGTTAACAGATACGCAGTATTTT.

This clone has just one count. V is TRBV6-5 and J is TRBJ2-3; TRBD2 matches at 10 bases. Germline lookup yields CDR1 MNHEY and CDR2 SVGAGI. The CDR3 contains 13 residues. The ends lost 4 bases at V and 9 bases at J; junction bases unmatched: 4. The CDR3 spells CASSFLSGRTQYF. The CDR3 DNA reads as TGTGCCAGCAGTTTTCTTAGCGGGAGGACGCAGTATTTT.

J is TRBJ2-7 and V is TRBV24-1; TRBD1 aligns across 7 bases. This CDR3 comprises 16 residues. The V segment lost 4 bases and the J segment 2 bases; nucleotides outside the gene matches: 10. Per the germline V gene, CDR1 is KGHDR and CDR2 is SFDVKD. CDR3 sequence reads: CATSEPDRDYPYEQYF. The DNA for the CDR3 is TGTGCCACCAGTGAGCCCGACAGGGATTATCCCTACGAGCAGTACTTC.

The chain has TRBV27 and TRBJ2-1, with 8 bases lining up with TRBD1. The CDR3 length is 14 residues. Germline values: CDR1 MNHEY, CDR2 SMNVEV (reference sequence). Trimming at V came to 3 bases and at J to 8 bases, leaving 6 bases not matched to a gene. CDR3 protein: CASSLLRQGHEQFF. CDR3 DNA: TGTGCCAGCAGTTTGCTAAGACAGGGGCATGAGCAGTTCTTC.

This sequence joins TRBV9 and TRBJ1-1, with TRBD1 as a possible D gene (6 bases). This CDR3 is 12 amino acids long. From germline, CDR1 is SGDLS and CDR2 YYNGEE. V was pared by 7 bases and J by 5 bases, with 12 bases between. The CDR3 spells CASQGLGTEAFF. CDR3 bases: TGTGCCAGCCAGGGGCTGGGAACTGAAGCTTTCTTT.

The chain carries TRBV9 and TRBJ2-1; perhaps TRBD2 as D (7 bases). The V and J ends lost 0 bases and 6 bases respectively, with 16 bases between them. Germline CDR1 SGDLS, CDR2 YYNGEE. The CDR3 is 16 amino acids. The CDR3 region has the DNA TGTGCCAGCAGCGTAGAGGGGGGGCTAGCGGCCAATGAGCAGTTCTTC. Protein product: CASSVEGGLAANEQFF.

The V gene is TRBV24-1, the J gene TRBJ2-6, with D uncertain. The CDR3 is 16 amino acids. Trimming pared 4 bases from V and 4 bases from J, leaving 13 bases between. Germline CDR1 reads KGHDR; CDR2 reads SFDVKD. CDR3 DNA: TGTGCCACCAGTGACCCTAGAATTTCAGGGGCCAACGTCCTGACTTTC. Protein sequence: CATSDPRISGANVLTF.

The V gene is TRBV19, the J gene TRBJ1-6, with D unresolved. The CDR3 is 15 amino acids. V was trimmed by 1 base and J by 7 bases, leaving 11 bases between them. Germline CDR1 is LNHDA and CDR2 is SQIVND (reference sequence). The CDR3 protein is CASSIGAGRNSPLHF. Written as DNA, the CDR3 is TGTGCCAGTAGTATAGGAGCGGGTCGAAATTCACCCCTCCACTTT.

V and J are TRBV7-9 and TRBJ1-5; D possibly corresponds to TRBD1 (6 bases). Trimming cost V 5 bases and J 5 bases, with 13 bases left between them. The V gene's germline CDR1 is SEHNR and CDR2 FQNEAQ (reference sequence). This CDR3 is 14 amino acids long. Written as DNA, the CDR3 is TGTGCCAGCAGCACGACAGGCAGAGATCAGCCCCAGCATTTT. It specifies CASSTTGRDQPQHF.

The chain couples TRBV5-4 to TRBJ1-6; possible D gene TRBD1, 5 bases. The germline V and J ends were trimmed by 4 bases and 7 bases, with 18 bases remaining between them. CDR3 length equals 16 residues. Germline V gene sequence: CDR1 SGHNT, CDR2 YYREEE (reference sequence). The CDR3, as DNA: TGTGCCAGCAGCCCCCTTCCCGCAGGGTCAAATTCACCCCTCCACTTT. As protein: CASSPLPAGSNSPLHF.